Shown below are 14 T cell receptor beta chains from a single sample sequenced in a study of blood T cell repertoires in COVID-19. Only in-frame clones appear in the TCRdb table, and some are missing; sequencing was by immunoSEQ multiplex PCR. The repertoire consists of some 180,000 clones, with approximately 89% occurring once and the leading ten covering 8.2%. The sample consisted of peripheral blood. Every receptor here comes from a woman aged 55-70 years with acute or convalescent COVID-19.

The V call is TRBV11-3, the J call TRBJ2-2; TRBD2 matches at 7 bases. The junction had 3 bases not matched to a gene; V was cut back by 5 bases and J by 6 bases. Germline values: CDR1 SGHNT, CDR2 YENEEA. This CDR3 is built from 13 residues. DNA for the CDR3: TGTGCCAGCAGCCGCGGGAGTCCCGGGGAGCTGTTTTTT. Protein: CASSRGSPGELFF.

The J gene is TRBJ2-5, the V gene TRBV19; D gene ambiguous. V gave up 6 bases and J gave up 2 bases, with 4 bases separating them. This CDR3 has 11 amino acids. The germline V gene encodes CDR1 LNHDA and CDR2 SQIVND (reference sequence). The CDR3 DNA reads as TGTGCCAGTAGCGTTCAAGAGACCCAGTACTTC. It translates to CASSVQETQYF.

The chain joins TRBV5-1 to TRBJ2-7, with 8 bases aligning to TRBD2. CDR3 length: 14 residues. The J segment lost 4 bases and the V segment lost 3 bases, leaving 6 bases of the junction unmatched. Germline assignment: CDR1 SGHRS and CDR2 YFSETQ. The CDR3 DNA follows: TGCGCCAGCAGCTGGGACCGCGGGAGGTACGAGCAGTACTTC. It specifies CASSWDRGRYEQYF.

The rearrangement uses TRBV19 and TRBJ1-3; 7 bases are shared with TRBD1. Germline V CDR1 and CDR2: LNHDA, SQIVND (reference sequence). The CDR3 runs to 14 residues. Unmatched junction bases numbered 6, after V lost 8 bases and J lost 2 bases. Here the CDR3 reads CASDDRVPGNTIYF. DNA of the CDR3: TGTGCCAGTGACGACAGGGTCCCTGGAAACACCATATATTTT.

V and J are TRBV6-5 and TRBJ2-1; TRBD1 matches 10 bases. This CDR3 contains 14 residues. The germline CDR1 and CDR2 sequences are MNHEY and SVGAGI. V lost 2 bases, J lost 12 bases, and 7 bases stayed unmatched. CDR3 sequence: CASSYRTGGGGQFF. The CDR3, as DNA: TGTGCCAGCAGTTACCGGACAGGGGGAGGGGGGCAGTTCTTC.

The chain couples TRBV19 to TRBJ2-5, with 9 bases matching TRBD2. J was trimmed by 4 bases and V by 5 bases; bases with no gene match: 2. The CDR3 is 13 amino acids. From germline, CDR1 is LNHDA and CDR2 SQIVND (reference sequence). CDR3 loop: CASSSSGIETQYF. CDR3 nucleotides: TGTGCCAGTAGTTCTAGCGGGATAGAGACCCAGTACTTC.

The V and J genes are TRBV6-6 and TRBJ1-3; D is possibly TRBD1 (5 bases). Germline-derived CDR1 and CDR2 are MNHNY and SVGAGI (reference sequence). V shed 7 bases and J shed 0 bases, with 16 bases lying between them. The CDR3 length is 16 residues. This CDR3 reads CASKRTTGLSGNTIYF. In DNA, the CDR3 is TGTGCCAGCAAAAGAACTACAGGTCTCTCTGGAAACACCATATATTTT.

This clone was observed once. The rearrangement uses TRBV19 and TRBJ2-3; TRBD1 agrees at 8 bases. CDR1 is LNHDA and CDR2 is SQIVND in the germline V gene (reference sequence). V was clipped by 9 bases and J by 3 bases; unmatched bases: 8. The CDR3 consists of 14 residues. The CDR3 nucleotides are TGTGCCAGCCAACAGGGGGGTTTAACAGATACGCAGTATTTT. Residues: CASQQGGLTDTQYF.

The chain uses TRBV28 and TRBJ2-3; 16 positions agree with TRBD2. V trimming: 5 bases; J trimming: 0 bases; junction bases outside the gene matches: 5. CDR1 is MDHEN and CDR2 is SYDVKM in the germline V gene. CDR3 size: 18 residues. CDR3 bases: TGTGCCAGCAGTGCCGGGACTAGCGGGAGGGGGAGCACAGATACGCAGTATTTT. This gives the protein CASSAGTSGRGSTDTQYF.

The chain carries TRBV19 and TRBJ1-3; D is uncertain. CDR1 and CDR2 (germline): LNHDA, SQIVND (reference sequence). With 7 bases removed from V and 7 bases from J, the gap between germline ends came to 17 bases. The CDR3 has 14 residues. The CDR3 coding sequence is TGTGCCAGTATCCCTTCGGCAGGAGGGAACACCATATATTTT. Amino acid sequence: CASIPSAGGNTIYF.

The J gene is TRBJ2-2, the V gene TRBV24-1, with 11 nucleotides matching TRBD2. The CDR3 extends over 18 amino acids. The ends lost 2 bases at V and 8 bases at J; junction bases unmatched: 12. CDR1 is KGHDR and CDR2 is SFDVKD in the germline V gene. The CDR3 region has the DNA TGTGCCACCAGTGATTCCGGGACTAGCGGCCGCCCGAGGGGGGAGCTGTTTTTT. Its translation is CATSDSGTSGRPRGELFF.

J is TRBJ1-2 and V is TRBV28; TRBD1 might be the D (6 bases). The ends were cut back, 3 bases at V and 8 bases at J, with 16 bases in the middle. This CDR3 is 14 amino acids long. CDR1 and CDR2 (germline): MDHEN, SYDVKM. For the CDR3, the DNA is TGTGCCAGCAGTTTGCGAGGGGGATATGGGGGCTACACCTTC. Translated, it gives CASSLRGGYGGYTF.

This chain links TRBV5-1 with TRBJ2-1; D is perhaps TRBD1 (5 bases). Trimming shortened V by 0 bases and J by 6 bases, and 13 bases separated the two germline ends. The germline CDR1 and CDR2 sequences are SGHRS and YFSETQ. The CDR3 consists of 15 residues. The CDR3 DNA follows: TGCGCCAGCAGCTTGGCGGCCAGGGAAGGCAATGAGCAGTTCTTC. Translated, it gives CASSLAAREGNEQFF.

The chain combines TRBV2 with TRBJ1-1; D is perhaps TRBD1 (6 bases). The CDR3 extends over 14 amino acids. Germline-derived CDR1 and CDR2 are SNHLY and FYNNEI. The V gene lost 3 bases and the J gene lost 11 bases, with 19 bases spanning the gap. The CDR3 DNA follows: TGTGCCAGCAGTGATTGGGCCGCAGGGGTTGCGGCTTTCTTT. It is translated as CASSDWAAGVAAFF. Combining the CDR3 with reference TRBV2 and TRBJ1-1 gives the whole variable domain EPEVTQTPSHQVTQMGQEVILRCVPISNHLYFYWYRQILGQKVEFLVSFYNNEISEKSEIFDDQFSVERPDGSNFTLKIRSTKLEDSAMYFCASSDWAAGVAAFFGQGTRLTVV.